The clone carrying this T cell receptor (beta chain) appeared a few times. The sample is drawn from a study of T cells in Graves' hyperthyroidism and ophthalmopathy. TCR beta CDR3 regions were amplified from RNA. The HTBI set primed first-round TCR CDR3 RT-PCR. Using its own MiXCR run on the multiplex PCR reads, TCRdb lists one record per CDR3 protein. The table has roughly 520,000 distinct CDR3 sequences, approximately 24% seen once. Germline assignment: CDR1 PRHDT and CDR2 FYEKMQ (reference sequence). With 4 bases removed from V and 5 bases from J, the gap between germline ends came to 27 bases. The CDR3 spans 18 residues.

The sequence was obtained from a woman in her 30s with Graves' ophthalmopathy. Sequencing input: blood. The chain employs TRBV13 and TRBJ2-7; D possibly matches TRBD1 or TRBD2 (7 bases each). CDR3 DNA sequence: TGTGCCAGCAGCTCCCGGGACAGCTTCGGCGGGAGCGGAAACGAGCAGTACTTC. It translates to CASSSRDSFGGSGNEQYF.